Sequencing of this T cell receptor beta chain was carried out in a study of blood T cell repertoires in COVID-19 (TCRdb year 2020). Looking at the study overall: Samples from collaborators originated in the United States, Italy and Spain and spanned both the acute and convalescent phases of COVID-19. The repertoires were made available in a free public database intended to serve as a resource for research on the immune response to SARS-CoV-2. Sample metadata almost always included a de-identified subject ID, COVID-19 status, age in years and sex. The prospective study material was composed of cDNA or gDNA derived from T cells, B-cell-depleted T cells, or PBMCs. The samples were drawn from the first 160 participants of the ongoing ImmuneRACE study and from 1,254 subjects provided by 6 global collaborators. Subjects who had been exposed to COVID-19, were actively infected with it, or had recovered from it provided the deeply sampled blood TCRbeta repertoires that made up the dataset. Where available, HLA class I and class II types were taken from metadata supplied by the sample provider and were not determined by assay-based typing.

V is reduced by 6 bases and J by 13 bases, leaving a spacing of 16 bases between them. There are 13 amino acids in the CDR3, from cysteine to phenylalanine inclusive. Left in the record is the CDR3 DNA by itself, 39 bases read in frame from the first base. The immunoSEQ Assay, a bias-controlled multiplex PCR, was used to amplify TCRbeta CDR3 regions from genomic DNA. The source study handled its data this way. Nucleated cell counts per sample were estimated from amplification of reference gene primers within the assay. To quantify the absolute abundance of each unique TCRbeta CDR3 rearrangement, sequence reads were collapsed and filtered. For each sample, productive Simpson clonality was calculated as the square root of Simpson's diversity index across productive rearrangements. Entries here come from immuneACCESS through TCRdb and include only in-frame sequences with V and J called. Some clones fail to appear in such tables; in the studies checked, an unresolved V gene covers under half of the shortfall, and the cause of the remainder is unknown. The V and J calls and the clone size are those of that table, but D and trimming were determined from the DNA. The table for this sample lists approximately 210,000 clones; approximately 80% of them were counted only once. Of the sample, about 4% is held by the ten largest clones.

What the work shows at the level of the full study, not this receptor alone: How much clinical and demographic metadata was included differed by source and by participant, and the metadata was provided uncurated.

Participants in the prospective study were aged roughly 18 to 90 years, lived in 24 United States geographic areas, and enrolled through a virtual design. In the prospective study, participants were assigned to cohorts based on the clinical history participants reported in a screening survey and a study questionnaire. Each participant in the prospective study had whole blood, serum and a nasopharyngeal or oropharyngeal swab collected by mobile phlebotomists. Participants in the prospective study had the option to provide additional blood draws and questionnaires over an approximately 2-month period. Before DNA extraction, prospective study blood samples were shipped either frozen or at room temperature. This clone was seen a few times. It lacks a known antigen. Base quality data are lacking; no much larger clone is found one base away.

Material: PBMCs or T cells enriched from blood (not recorded which). This receptor chain uses TRBV12-3 or TRBV12-4 and TRBJ1-6; a weak D assignment points to TRBD1 (5 bases agree). This receptor was obtained from a man aged 30 to 39 with acute COVID-19. The bases read TGTGCCAGCAGGGGGACTACCGGAACGCCCCTCCACTTT. Its protein product is CASRGTTGTPLHF.